This T cell receptor (beta chain) was observed in a study of blood T cell repertoires in COVID-19. Study in general: The United States, Italy and Spain provided the acute and convalescent COVID-19 samples. PBMCs, B-cell-depleted T cells, or T cells provided the cDNA or gDNA that made up the material.

Authors' methods: Nucleated cell number was recorded as an estimate derived from reference gene primer amplification. Profiled with immunoSEQ multiplex PCR; TCRdb holds only in-frame clones, not every one. The V and J calls and clone size were taken over from that table, and D and trimming were inferred from the DNA. The sample lists more than 95,000 clones, about nine tenths seen once, with more than 14% in the top ten. Germline V gives CDR1 LNHNV, CDR2 YYDKDF (reference sequence). The V end was cut by 5 bases, the J end by 2 bases, with 15 bases between. There are 15 residues in the CDR3. Sequencing input: peripheral blood. The chain couples TRBV15 to TRBJ2-5; D may match TRBD1 or TRBD2 (5 bases each). This receptor was identified in a man aged 45-65 years with acute or convalescent COVID-19. The CDR3 reads CATSGGQDPQETQYF. The CDR3 DNA reads as TGTGCCACCAGCGGAGGACAAGACCCACAAGAGACCCAGTACTTC.